Listed below are T cell receptor beta chains from one sample, sequenced in a study of PD-1 blockade in classical Hodgkin lymphoma. Assay used: immunoSEQ multiplex PCR; TCRdb lists only in-frame clones, some missing. Counted here are tens of thousands of clones, 65% to 90% occurring once; the ten biggest clones make up about 3%. Specimen: CD4+ T cells from blood, collected before the fourth cycle of nivolumab. The origin of the receptors is a human donor with classical Hodgkin lymphoma. Both conserved end residues are part of each CDR3.

V,J,CDR3
TRBV7-9,TRBJ2-3,CASSTGTASTDTQYF
TRBV28,TRBJ2-5,CASSPGQGKETQYF
TRBV11-2,TRBJ1-2,CASSFGQGANYGYTF
TRBV29-1,TRBJ2-2,CSVGKGGDLAGELFF
TRBV5-1,TRBJ1-2,CASSPGTGGVYGYTF
TRBV27,TRBJ2-3,CASSLSPGQRTDTQYF
TRBV10-3,TRBJ1-1,CAISDPRGDTEAFF
TRBV4-2,TRBJ1-5,CASSQDRLNQPQHF
TRBV10-3,TRBJ1-2,CAISVAGNYGYTF
TRBV7-8,TRBJ1-1,CASSFTEGGTEAFF
TRBV19,TRBJ1-1,CASSIAAMNTEAFF
TRBV19,TRBJ2-3,CASSTQADTQYF
TRBV28,TRBJ2-4,CASRRMAKNIQYF
TRBV27,TRBJ2-4,CASSSNGDNIQYF
TRBV5-1,TRBJ1-6,CASSLAGRGSPLHF
TRBV7-2,TRBJ1-1,CASSLGWTEAFF
TRBV4-2,TRBJ1-1,CASSQDSIWAGAFF
TRBV6-5,TRBJ1-3,CASRSGDGNTIYF
TRBV27,TRBJ2-2,CASSFLPDTGELFF
TRBV7-2,TRBJ2-3,CASSPSGGITDTQYF
TRBV19,TRBJ1-5,CASTLAQTNQPQHF
TRBV5-5,TRBJ2-7,CASSFQGAYEQYF
TRBV5-4,TRBJ1-1,CASSLARGRVNTEAFF
TRBV2,TRBJ2-5,CASSDGASGVWETQYF
TRBV21-1,TRBJ2-2,CASSKGAVGCSTGELFF
TRBV27,TRBJ1-5,CASRRQPFNQPQHF
TRBV12-5,TRBJ1-2,CASGLEQLYGYTF
TRBV18,TRBJ1-1,CASSKEVDRRTEAFF
TRBV5-1,TRBJ1-1,CASSTTDRRGTEAFF
TRBV25-1,TRBJ1-3,CASSESLGAGNTIYF
TRBV7-8,TRBJ1-6,CASSTRPQGSNSPLHF
TRBV18,TRBJ1-2,CASSLQDSFNYGYTF
TRBV7-3,TRBJ1-1,CASSSRQGAEAFF
TRBV6-5,TRBJ1-6,CASSSTDRDSPLHF
TRBV9,TRBJ1-2,CASSVGTFGGYTF
TRBV5-1,TRBJ2-3,CASSLGGSTDTQYF
TRBV2,TRBJ2-2,CASRARQGATGELFF
TRBV7-8,TRBJ1-1,CASSLQGNTEAFF
TRBV5-1,TRBJ2-5,CASSGRDGETQYF
TRBV11-1,TRBJ2-6,CASSSAGSYSGANVLTF
TRBV28,TRBJ1-5,CASSSLRGRGPRGNQPQHF
TRBV7-2,TRBJ2-7,CASSLGLAGVREQYF
TRBV28,TRBJ2-7,CASSSYYLDRGGTYEQYF
TRBV11-1,TRBJ1-6,CASSTQGAGLNSPLHF
TRBV11-2,TRBJ2-4,CASSLEAQAKNIQYF
TRBV9,TRBJ1-1,CASSVGRGNMNTEAFF
TRBV30,TRBJ1-2,CAWSDTGDRYGYTF
TRBV10-3,TRBJ2-3,CAISDPSQSDTQYF